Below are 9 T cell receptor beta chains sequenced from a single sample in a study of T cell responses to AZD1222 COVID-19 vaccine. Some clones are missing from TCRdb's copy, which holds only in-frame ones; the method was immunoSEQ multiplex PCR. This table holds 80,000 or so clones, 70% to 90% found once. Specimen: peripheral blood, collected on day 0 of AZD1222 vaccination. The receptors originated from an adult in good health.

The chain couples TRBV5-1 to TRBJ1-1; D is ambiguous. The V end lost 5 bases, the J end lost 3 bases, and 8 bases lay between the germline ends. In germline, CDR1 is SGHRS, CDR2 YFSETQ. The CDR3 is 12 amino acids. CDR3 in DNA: TGCGCCAGCAGAAGGAGAGACACTGAAGCTTTCTTT. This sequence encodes CASRRRDTEAFF.

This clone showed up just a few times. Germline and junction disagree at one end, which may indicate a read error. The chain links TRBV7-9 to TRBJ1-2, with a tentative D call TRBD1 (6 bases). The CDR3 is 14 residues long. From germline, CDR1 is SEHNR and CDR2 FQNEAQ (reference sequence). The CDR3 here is CASSLRQENFGYTF. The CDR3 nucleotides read TGTGCCAGCAGCTTACGACAGGAGAACTTTGGCTACACCTTC.

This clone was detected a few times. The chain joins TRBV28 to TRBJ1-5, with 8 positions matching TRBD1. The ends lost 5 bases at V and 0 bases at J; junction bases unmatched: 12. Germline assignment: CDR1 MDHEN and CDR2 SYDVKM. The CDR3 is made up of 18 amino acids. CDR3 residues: CASSHLDRVWFSNQPQHF. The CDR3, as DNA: TGTGCCAGCAGTCATTTGGACAGGGTGTGGTTTAGCAATCAGCCCCAGCATTTT.

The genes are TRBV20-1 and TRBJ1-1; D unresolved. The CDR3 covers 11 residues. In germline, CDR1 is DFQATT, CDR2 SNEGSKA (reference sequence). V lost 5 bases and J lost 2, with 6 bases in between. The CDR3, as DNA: TGCAGTGCTGAAGACAACACTGAAGCTTTCTTT. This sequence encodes CSAEDNTEAFF.

CDR3 loop: CASSPRQGPSNQPQHF. The CDR3 DNA reads as TGTGCCAGCTCACCTAGACAGGGACCTTCCAATCAGCCCCAGCATTTT. The chain joins TRBV18 to TRBJ1-5; 7 bases match TRBD1. The CDR3 runs 16 residues. Germline CDR1 KGHSH, CDR2 LQKENI. Trimming took 3 bases from V and 3 from J; bases not matched to a gene: 8.

The CDR3 DNA reads TGCGCCAGCAGTGAGGGAGGGACAGGGGTCAACGAGCAGTACTTC. Its protein product is CASSEGGTGVNEQYF. The J gene is TRBJ2-7, the V gene TRBV10-1, with 10 bases that match TRBD1. With 2 bases clipped from V and 5 bases from J, the junction kept 6 bases outside the gene matches. This CDR3 region has 15 residues. Germline CDR1 and CDR2: WNHNN and SYGVQD (reference sequence).

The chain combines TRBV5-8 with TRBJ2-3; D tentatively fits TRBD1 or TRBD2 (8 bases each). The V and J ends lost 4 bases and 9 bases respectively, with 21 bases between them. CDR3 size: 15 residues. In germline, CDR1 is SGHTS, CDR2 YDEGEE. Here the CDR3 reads CASSNLSGDRRTQYF. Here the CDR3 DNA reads TGTGCCAGCAGCAATCTTAGCGGGGACAGGAGAACGCAGTATTTT. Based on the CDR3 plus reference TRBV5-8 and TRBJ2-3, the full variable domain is EAGVTQSPTHLIKTRGQQATLRCSPISGHTSVYWYQQALGLGLQFLLWYDEGEERNRGNFPPRFSGRQFPNYSSELNVNALELEDSALYLCASSNLSGDRRTQYFGPGTRLTVL.

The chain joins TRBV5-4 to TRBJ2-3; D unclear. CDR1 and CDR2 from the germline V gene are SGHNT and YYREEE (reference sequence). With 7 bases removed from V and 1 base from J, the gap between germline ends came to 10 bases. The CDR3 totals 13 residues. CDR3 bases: TGTGCCAGCGGTGCTGGCGGCACAGATACGCAGTATTTT. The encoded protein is CASGAGGTDTQYF. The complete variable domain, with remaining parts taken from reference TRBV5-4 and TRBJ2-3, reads ETGVTQSPTHLIKTRGQQVTLRCSSQSGHNTVSWYQQALGQGPQFIFQYYREEENGRGNFPPRFSGLQFPNYSSELNVNALELDDSALYLCASGAGGTDTQYFGPGTRLTVL.

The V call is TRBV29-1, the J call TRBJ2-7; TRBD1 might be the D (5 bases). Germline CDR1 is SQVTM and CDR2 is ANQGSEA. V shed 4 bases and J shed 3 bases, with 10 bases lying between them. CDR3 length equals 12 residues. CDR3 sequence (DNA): TGCAGCGTTGCTCAGGGCGTCTACGAGCAGTACTTC. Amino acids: CSVAQGVYEQYF.